This TCR beta chain was recorded in a study of T-cell memory formation after mild COVID-19. This clonotype was seen more than once but under ten times. The target antigen is unknown. Study outcomes and limitations: Proof of SARS-CoV-2 specificity was absent for the second-wave clones that crested on day 37.

Each CDR3 protein is one row after TCRdb ran MiXCR on the 5' RACE reads. Of over 500,000 distinct CDR3 sequences in the sample, 17% were seen once. Germline-derived CDR1 and CDR2 are MNHEY and SVGEGT. V lost 6 bases and J lost 4; bases outside the gene matches: 7. The CDR3 runs 15 residues. The material sequenced was PBMCs or a T cell subset sorted from them (not recorded which). The clonotype originates from an adult woman who had mild COVID-19 (a few samples of this study predate the infection). Cell type and time point are not known. V gene TRBV6-2 or TRBV6-3 combines with J gene TRBJ2-1; 9 nucleotides match TRBD1. CDR3 DNA sequence: TGTGCCAGCAGCGACCGGGACAGGGATTACAATGAGCAGTTCTTC. Amino acid sequence: CASSDRDRDYNEQFF.